This T cell receptor (beta chain) was sequenced in a study of shared clonotypes between healthy human individuals. Trimming at V came to 5 bases and at J to 4 bases, leaving 7 bases not matched to a gene. The CDR3 has 14 amino acids. CDR1 and CDR2 from the germline V gene are SNHLY and FYNNEI. Genomic DNA from each subset was divided evenly over several immunoSEQ plates. Original analysis: Junction-only sequences without quality scores were provided by ImmunoSEQ, so filtering was different. Libraries were prepared by immunoSEQ multiplex PCR; TCRdb keeps only in-frame clonotypes and omits some of them. Clone size and the V and J calls come from that table; the DNA yielded D and trimming. Of 2.3 million or so clones detected, approximately 93% appear once; the ten largest clones hold 0.39%. Each sample came from a Caucasian adult donor living in Nashville, Tennessee. A CD45RA-negative memory subset and a CD45RA+ naive subset were separated from the CD4+ cells.

The gene calls are TRBV2 and TRBJ2-7; TRBD1 aligns across 8 bases. Sequencing input: naive CD4+ T cells from PBMCs. Specified subset: CD45RA+ positively selected. This receptor was obtained from a man aged 18 to 30 in good health. Some clones in this sample may be carry-over from other donors' samples. CDR3: CASSSQGAGYEQYF. The CDR3, as DNA: TGTGCCAGCAGTTCTCAGGGGGCGGGGTACGAGCAGTACTTC.